This T cell receptor (beta chain) was recovered during a study of blood T cell repertoires in COVID-19. Study-level information: Whether acute or convalescent, the COVID-19 samples came from the United States, Italy and Spain. In each case, the material was cDNA or gDNA derived from T cells, B-cell-depleted T cells, or PBMCs.

CDR1 and CDR2 (germline): LGHNA, YSLEER. CDR3 size: 16 residues. Trimming took 1 base from V and 4 from J, leaving 17 bases between them. Those enrolled, adults aged roughly 18 to 89 years, came from about two dozen US areas. Libraries were prepared by immunoSEQ multiplex PCR; TCRdb keeps only in-frame clonotypes and omits some of them. The sample consists of 300,000 or so clones, 70% to 90% of them appearing once. This TCR was recovered from a woman between 35 and 50 years old with acute COVID-19. The chain couples TRBV4-3 to TRBJ2-7; D unclear. Sequences were obtained from PBMCs or T cells enriched from blood (not recorded which). CDR3 DNA sequence: TGCGCCAGCAGCCAAGTTTATGGAGTCGGTACTTACGAGCAGTACTTC. Residues: CASSQVYGVGTYEQYF.